One and the same sample provided the 17 T cell receptor beta chains below, sequenced in a study of blood T cell repertoires in COVID-19. Using immunoSEQ multiplex PCR, the repertoire was profiled, and TCRdb retains in-frame clones only, with some absent. The data contain about 140,000 clones, around four fifths of them singletons. Sequencing was done on a sample of PBMCs or T cells enriched from blood (not recorded which). These receptors all stem from an older man who had been exposed to COVID-19.

The chain links TRBV2 to TRBJ1-4, with a tentative D call TRBD1 (5 bases). The CDR3 covers 14 residues. Looked up from germline, CDR1 is SNHLY and CDR2 is FYNNEI. With 2 bases removed from V and 7 bases from J, the gap between germline ends came to 11 bases. The CDR3 coding sequence is TGTGCCAGCAGTGAATTCGACAGTACTGAAAAACTGTTTTTT. It codes for CASSEFDSTEKLFF.

This clone showed up just a few times. V usage is TRBV9 and J usage is TRBJ1-2; TRBD1 matches 9 bases. Trimming cost V 4 bases and J 3 bases; bases outside gene matches: 7. From germline, CDR1 is SGDLS and CDR2 YYNGEE. This CDR3 has 15 amino acids. The CDR3 spells CASSNPGQGDYGYTF. DNA for the CDR3: TGTGCCAGCAGCAACCCGGGACAGGGCGACTATGGCTACACCTTC.

This chain joins TRBV7-2 and TRBJ2-7; the D is unclear. The germline CDR1 and CDR2 sequences are SGHTA and FQGNSA. Trimming left V 4 bases short and J 3 bases short, with 13 bases between. The CDR3 runs to 14 residues. The CDR3 spells CASSSPAGFYEQYF. The CDR3 nucleotides read TGTGCCAGCAGCTCCCCAGCAGGTTTCTACGAGCAGTACTTC. Filled out from reference TRBV7-2 and TRBJ2-7, the complete variable domain reads GAGVSQSPSNKVTEKGKDVELRCDPISGHTALYWYRQSLGQGLEFLIYFQGNSAPDKSGLPSDRFSAERTGGSVSTLTIQRTQQEDSAVYLCASSSPAGFYEQYFGPGTRLTVT.

The chain recombines TRBV5-1 with TRBJ1-4; TRBD1 aligns across 8 bases. Trimming took 3 bases from V and 7 from J; bases not matched to a gene: 5. The CDR3 is made up of 14 amino acids. Germline-derived CDR1 and CDR2 are SGHRS and YFSETQ. The CDR3 bases are TGCGCCAGCAGCTGGACAGGGACGGGTGAAAAACTGTTTTTT. It codes for CASSWTGTGEKLFF.

V and J are TRBV7-3 and TRBJ2-1; 8 bases are a match to TRBD2. Germline V lookup: CDR1 SGHTA, CDR2 FQGTGA. Trimming cost V 1 base and J 8 bases; bases outside gene matches: 13. CDR3 size: 17 residues. The CDR3 region is CASSLSPSGGFRDEQFF. The CDR3 DNA is TGTGCCAGCAGCTTAAGCCCCAGCGGGGGTTTCAGGGATGAGCAGTTCTTC.

This sequence joins TRBV4-2 and TRBJ2-3, with 9 bases that match TRBD1. The CDR3 loop spans 16 amino acids. J was trimmed by 4 bases and V by 0 bases; bases with no gene match: 5. Germline V CDR1 and CDR2: LGHNA, YNFKEQ. CDR3 amino acids: CASSQDRDREADTQYF. In nucleotides, the CDR3 is TGTGCCAGCAGCCAAGATAGGGACAGGGAGGCAGATACGCAGTATTTT.

J is TRBJ1-5 and V is TRBV27, with a possible D match to TRBD1 (6 bases). CDR1 MNHEY and CDR2 SMNVEV come from the germline V gene (reference sequence). V lost 2 bases, J lost 2 bases, and 10 bases lay in between. CDR3 length equals 15 residues. The CDR3 reads CASSLRGWGNQPQHF. CDR3 coding DNA: TGTGCCAGCAGTTTAAGGGGGTGGGGCAATCAGCCCCAGCATTTT.

This chain joins TRBV2 and TRBJ1-5, with TRBD1 identical over 11 bases. The CDR3 covers 14 residues. The germline CDR1 and CDR2 sequences are SNHLY and FYNNEI. The junction had 2 bases not matched to a gene; V was cut back by 4 bases and J by 6 bases. This CDR3 is CASSGTGGLQPQHF. The CDR3 region has the DNA TGTGCCAGCAGTGGGACAGGGGGCCTTCAGCCCCAGCATTTT.

Only a few counts were recorded for this clone. The rearrangement uses TRBV5-1 and TRBJ1-5, with D possibly matching TRBD1 (6 bases). The V and J ends lost 10 bases and 2 bases respectively, with 19 bases between them. This CDR3 has 15 residues. Per the germline V gene, CDR1 is SGHRS and CDR2 is YFSETQ. The DNA for the CDR3 is TGCGCCGGACCGATACAGGGTAGGGGCAATCAGCCCCAGCATTTT. It translates to CAGPIQGRGNQPQHF.

This clone was seen only once. This chain connects TRBV10-2 to TRBJ2-3; weak D call: TRBD2 (7 bases). CDR1 and CDR2 (germline): WSHSY, SAAADI. CDR3 length: 15 residues. The V end lost 4 bases, the J end lost 5 bases, and 16 bases lay between the germline ends. The CDR3 DNA reads TGCGCCAGCAGTGCGTGGGGGGGGGCGCAAGATACGCAGTATTTT. The encoded protein is CASSAWGGAQDTQYF.

The chain combines TRBV18 with TRBJ1-1; tentatively, D is TRBD1 (5 bases). Between the trimmed V and J ends, which lost 3 bases and 6 bases, there was a span of 14 bases. This CDR3 has 14 amino acids. Germline CDR1 reads KGHSH; CDR2 reads LQKENI. The CDR3 nucleotides are TGTGCCAGCTCACCCTCCGGGCCAGGGTCTGAAGCTTTCTTT. This codes for CASSPSGPGSEAFF. The variable domain in full, with the rest retrieved from reference TRBV18 and TRBJ1-1, is NAGVMQNPRHLVRRRGQEARLRCSPMKGHSHVYWYRQLPEEGLKFMVYLQKENIIDESGMPKERFSAEFPKEGPSILRIQQVVRGDSAAYFCASSPSGPGSEAFFGQGTRLTVV.

The V call is TRBV4-3, the J call TRBJ2-3; 9 bases match TRBD2. This CDR3 comprises 16 residues. Germline CDR1 reads LGHNA; CDR2 reads YSLEER. Germline trimming cut 0 bases from V and 4 bases from J; bases unmatched to any gene: 5. The CDR3 DNA reads as TGCGCCAGCAGCCAAGATGCTAGCGGGAATGCAGATACGCAGTATTTT. Its translation: CASSQDASGNADTQYF.

This clone was recorded once. The chain couples TRBV6-1 to TRBJ1-6, with 8 bases identical to TRBD1. J lost 6 bases, V lost 1 base, and 2 bases had no gene match. Per the germline V gene, CDR1 is MNHNS and CDR2 is SASEGT. This CDR3 is 15 amino acids long. CDR3 sequence: CASSEVDRGNSPLHF. DNA of the CDR3: TGTGCCAGCAGTGAAGTAGACAGGGGTAATTCACCCCTCCACTTT.

The genes are TRBV6-5 and TRBJ2-7; 12 bases are shared with TRBD2. This CDR3 has 14 residues. Per germline, CDR1 MNHEY and CDR2 SVGAGI. V shed 5 bases, J shed 6 bases, and the junction held 5 bases outside the gene matches. In DNA form, the CDR3 reads TGTGCCAGCAGTCGACTAGCGGGAGCTCTCGAGCAGTACTTC. As protein: CASSRLAGALEQYF.

The CDR3 sequence is CASSWVSMGQQPQHF. The CDR3 nucleotides are TGTGCCAGCAGTTGGGTCAGTATGGGACAGCAGCCCCAGCATTTT. This chain links TRBV6-2 or TRBV6-3 with TRBJ1-5; 7 positions agree with TRBD1. The CDR3 length is 15 residues. The V and J ends lost 4 bases and 7 bases, in that order; junction bases with no gene match: 10. Germline CDR1 is MNHEY and CDR2 is SVGEGT.

This chain joins TRBV7-2 and TRBJ1-2, with D maybe TRBD1 (5 bases). This CDR3 region has 18 residues. Germline-derived CDR1 and CDR2 are SGHTA and FQGNSA. With 2 bases removed from V and 5 bases from J, the gap between germline ends came to 24 bases. CDR3 nucleotides: TGTGCCAGCAGCTTACGCCCAGTAGACAGTATCGCGAGGTATGGCTACACCTTC. Translation: CASSLRPVDSIARYGYTF.

In this sample, this clone turned up a few times. The chain combines TRBV1 with TRBJ1-1; TRBD1, the D gene given by the table, was not confirmed from the DNA. TRBV1 is assigned pseudogene status. This CDR3 spans 19 amino acids. The CDR3 spells CTSTSRGIPGQRMNTEAFF. The DNA for the CDR3 is TGCACCAGCACTAGTAGAGGGATACCGGGACAGCGCATGAACACTGAAGCTTTCTTT.